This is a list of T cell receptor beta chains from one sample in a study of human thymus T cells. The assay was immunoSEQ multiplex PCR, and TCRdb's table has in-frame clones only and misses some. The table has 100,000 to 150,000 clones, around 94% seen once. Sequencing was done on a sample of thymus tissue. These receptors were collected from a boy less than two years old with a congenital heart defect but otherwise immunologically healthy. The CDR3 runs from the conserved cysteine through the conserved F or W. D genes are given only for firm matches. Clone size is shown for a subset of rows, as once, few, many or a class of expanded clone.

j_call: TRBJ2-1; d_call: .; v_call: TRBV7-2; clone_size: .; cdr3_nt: TGTGCCAGCAGCTTAGTTCCCTGGGATGAGCAGTTCTTC; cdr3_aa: CASSLVPWDEQFF
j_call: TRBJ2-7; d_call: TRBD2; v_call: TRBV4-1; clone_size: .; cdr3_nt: TGCGCCAGCAGCCAACCTTTCCTGGCGGGGGACTATCGAACCTACGAGCAGTACTTC; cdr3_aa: CASSQPFLAGDYRTYEQYF
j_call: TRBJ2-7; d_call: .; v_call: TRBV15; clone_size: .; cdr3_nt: TGTGCCACCAGCAGCTTAGTCGGGGGGCCTAACGAGCAGTACTTC; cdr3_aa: CATSSLVGGPNEQYF
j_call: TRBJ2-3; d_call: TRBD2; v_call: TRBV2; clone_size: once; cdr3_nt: TGTGCCAGCAGCCTTCTAGCGGGGGGGTTTCATAGCACAGATACGCAGTATTTT; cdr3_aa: CASSLLAGGFHSTDTQYF
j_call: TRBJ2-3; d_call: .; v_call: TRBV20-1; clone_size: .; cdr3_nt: TGCAGTGCTAAGTCCCCAGATACGCAGTATTTT; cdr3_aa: CSAKSPDTQYF
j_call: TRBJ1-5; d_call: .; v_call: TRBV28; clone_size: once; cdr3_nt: TGTGCCAGCAAAGGTTGGGGCCAATCTAACCATCAGCCCCAGCATTTT; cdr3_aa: CASKGWGQSNHQPQHF
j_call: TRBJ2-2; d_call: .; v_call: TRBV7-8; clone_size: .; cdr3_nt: TGTGCCAGCAGCTTGGGCCCCGGTCCCGGCCGGGCCGGGGAGCTGTTTTTT; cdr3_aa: CASSLGPGPGRAGELFF
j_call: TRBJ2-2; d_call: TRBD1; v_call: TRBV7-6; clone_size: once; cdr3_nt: TGTGCCAGCAGCTTCCGCTCGGGACAGTCACTAGCGAACACCGGGGAGCTGTTTTTT; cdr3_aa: CASSFRSGQSLANTGELFF
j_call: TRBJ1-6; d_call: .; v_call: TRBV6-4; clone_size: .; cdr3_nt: TGTGCCAGCGCCCGAGGCCGCCGAACGCTCCACTTT; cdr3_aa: CASARGRRTLHF
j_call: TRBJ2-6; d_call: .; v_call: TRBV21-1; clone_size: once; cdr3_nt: TGTGCCAGCAGCAAAAAGGGGCCCGAAAGCTCTGGGGCCAACGTCCTGACTTTC; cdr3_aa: CASSKKGPESSGANVLTF
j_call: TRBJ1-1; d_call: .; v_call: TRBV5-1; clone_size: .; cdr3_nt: TGCGCCAGCAGCTCCATGGGCACTGAAGCTTTCTTT; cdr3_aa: CASSSMGTEAFF
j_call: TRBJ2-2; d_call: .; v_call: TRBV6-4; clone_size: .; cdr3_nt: TGTGCCAGCCTAGGGACTTTCCTGAACACCGGGGAGCTGTTTTTT; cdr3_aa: CASLGTFLNTGELFF
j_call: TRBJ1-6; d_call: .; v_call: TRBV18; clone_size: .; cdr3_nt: TGTGCCAGCTCACCACGGGGCAGCCGTCTCCCCCTCCACTTT; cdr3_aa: CASSPRGSRLPLHF
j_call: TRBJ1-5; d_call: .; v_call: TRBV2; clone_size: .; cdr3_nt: TGTGCCAGCAGGGGGGACCGACCTAGCAATCAGCCCCAGCATTTT; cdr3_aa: CASRGDRPSNQPQHF
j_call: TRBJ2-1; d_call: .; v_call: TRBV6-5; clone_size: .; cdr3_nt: TGTGCCAGCAGTTACGGGGGTTGGGATGAGCAGTTCTTC; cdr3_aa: CASSYGGWDEQFF
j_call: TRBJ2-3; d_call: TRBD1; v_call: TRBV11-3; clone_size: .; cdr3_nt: TGTGCCAGCAGCCCCGGACAGGGGAGCACAGATACGCAGTATTTT; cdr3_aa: CASSPGQGSTDTQYF
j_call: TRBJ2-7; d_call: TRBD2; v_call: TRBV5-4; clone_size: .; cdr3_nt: TGTGCCAGCAGCTCCGGCCGGGAGGGCGAGCAGTACTTC; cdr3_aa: CASSSGREGEQYF
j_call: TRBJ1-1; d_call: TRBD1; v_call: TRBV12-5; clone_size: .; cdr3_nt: TGTGCTAGTGGTTTGGTACTGGAGGGGGCAAAAACGAACACTGAAGCTTTCTTT; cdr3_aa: CASGLVLEGAKTNTEAFF
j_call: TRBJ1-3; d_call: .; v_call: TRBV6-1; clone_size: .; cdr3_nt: TGTGCCAGCAGTGCCCCCGGCGGGCTCACTGGAAACACCATATATTTT; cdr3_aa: CASSAPGGLTGNTIYF
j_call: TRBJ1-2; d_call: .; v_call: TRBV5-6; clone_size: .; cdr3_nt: TGTGCCAGCAGTTACGGACAGTATGGCTACACCTTC; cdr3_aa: CASSYGQYGYTF
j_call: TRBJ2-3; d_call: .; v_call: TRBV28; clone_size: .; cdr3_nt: TGTGCCAGCAGTTCCCAAGGTTTTCTCCCAGATACGCAGTATTTT; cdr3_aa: CASSSQGFLPDTQYF
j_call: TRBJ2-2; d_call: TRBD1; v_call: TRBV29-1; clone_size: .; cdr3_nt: TGCAGCGTTGAATGGGATCTGGACAGGGCCACCGGGGAGCTGTTTTTT; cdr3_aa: CSVEWDLDRATGELFF
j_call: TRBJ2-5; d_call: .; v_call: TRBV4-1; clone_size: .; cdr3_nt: TGCGCCAGCAGCCAAGACTTTGGGGGAGAGACCCAGTACTTC; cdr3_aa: CASSQDFGGETQYF
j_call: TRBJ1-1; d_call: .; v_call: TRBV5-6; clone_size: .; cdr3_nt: TGTGCCAGCAGCTTGAGGGGTGAAGCTTTCTTT; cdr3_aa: CASSLRGEAFF
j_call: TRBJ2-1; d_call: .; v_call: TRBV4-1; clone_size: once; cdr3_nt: TGCGCCAGCCGCCCCGGAGCGAACTACAATGAGCAGTTCTTC; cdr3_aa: CASRPGANYNEQFF
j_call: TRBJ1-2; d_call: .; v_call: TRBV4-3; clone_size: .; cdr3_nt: TGCGCCAGCAGCCAAGATATCGGCAGGAGCTTCTATGGCTACACCTTC; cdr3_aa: CASSQDIGRSFYGYTF
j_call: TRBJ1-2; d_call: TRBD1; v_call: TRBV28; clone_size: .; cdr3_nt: TGTGCCAGCAGTCCCCAGACAGGGTTGAATGGCTACACCTTC; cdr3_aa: CASSPQTGLNGYTF
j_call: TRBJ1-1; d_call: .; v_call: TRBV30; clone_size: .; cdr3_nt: TGTGCCTGGAGTGTGGTGAAGGAGAACACTGAAGCTTTCTTT; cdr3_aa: CAWSVVKENTEAFF
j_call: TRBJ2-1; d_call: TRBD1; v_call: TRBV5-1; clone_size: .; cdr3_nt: TGCGCCAGCACCCGAACGGACAGGGGGCAGTGCAATGAGCAGTTCTTC; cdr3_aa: CASTRTDRGQCNEQFF
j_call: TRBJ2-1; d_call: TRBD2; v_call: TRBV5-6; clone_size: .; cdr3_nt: TGTGCCAGCACCTCCTTGGGACTAGCGAGATATGAGCAGTTCTTC; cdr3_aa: CASTSLGLARYEQFF
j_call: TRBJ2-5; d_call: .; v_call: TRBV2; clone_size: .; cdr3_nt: TGTGCCAGCTCTCGGGAGACCCAGTACTTC; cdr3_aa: CASSRETQYF
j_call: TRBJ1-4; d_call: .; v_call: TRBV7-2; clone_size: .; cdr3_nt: TGTGCCAGCAGCCAATGGACAGCTTCGGAACTGTTTTTT; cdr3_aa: CASSQWTASELFF
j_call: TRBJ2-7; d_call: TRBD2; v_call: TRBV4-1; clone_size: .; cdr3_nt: TGCGCCAGCAGCCAAGGACTAGCGGGGGATTCAGGGCCCTACGAGCAGTACTTC; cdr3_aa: CASSQGLAGDSGPYEQYF
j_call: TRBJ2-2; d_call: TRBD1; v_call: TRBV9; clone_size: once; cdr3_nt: TGTGCCAGCACCCTACTACGGCCCGGACAGGGGAGAAACACCGGGGAGCTGTTTTTT; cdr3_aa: CASTLLRPGQGRNTGELFF
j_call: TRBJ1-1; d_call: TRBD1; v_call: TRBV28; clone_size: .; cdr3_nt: TGTGCCAGCAGCCCCCCCGGACAGGGGGGGAACACTGAAGCTTTCTTT; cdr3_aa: CASSPPGQGGNTEAFF
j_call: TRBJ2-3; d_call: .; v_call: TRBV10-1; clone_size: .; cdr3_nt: TGCGCCAGCAGTGAGGAATGGCGCACAGATACGCAGTATTTT; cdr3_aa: CASSEEWRTDTQYF
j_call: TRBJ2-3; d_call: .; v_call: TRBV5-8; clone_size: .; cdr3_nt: TGTGCCAGCAGCTTACGGGTAGGACCCCCTGGAGATACGCAGTATTTT; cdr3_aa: CASSLRVGPPGDTQYF
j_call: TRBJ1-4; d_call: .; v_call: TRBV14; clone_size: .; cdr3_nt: TGTGCCAGCAGCCTGAATTCCGCTAATGAAAAACTGTTTTTT; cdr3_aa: CASSLNSANEKLFF
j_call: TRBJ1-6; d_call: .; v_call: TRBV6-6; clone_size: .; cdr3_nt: TGTGCCAGCAGTTACGCCGACCCCCCCCTCCACTTT; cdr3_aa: CASSYADPPLHF
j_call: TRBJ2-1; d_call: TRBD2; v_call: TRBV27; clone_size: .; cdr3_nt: TGTGCCAGCAGTTTTAAGGGGCAAGGGACTATCCATAATGAGCAGTTCTTC; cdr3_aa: CASSFKGQGTIHNEQFF
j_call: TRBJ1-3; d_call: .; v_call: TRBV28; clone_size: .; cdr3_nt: TGTGCCAGCCAACTCTATGACAGGTACTCTGGAAACACCATATATTTT; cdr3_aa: CASQLYDRYSGNTIYF
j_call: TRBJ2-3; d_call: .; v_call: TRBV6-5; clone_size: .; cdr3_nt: TGTGCCAGCAGTACGACGGAAACTAGCACAGATACGCAGTATTTT; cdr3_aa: CASSTTETSTDTQYF
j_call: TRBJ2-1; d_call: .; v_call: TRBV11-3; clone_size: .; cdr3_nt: TGTGCCAGCAGCGAGTCGGGGGCAACCTACAATGAGCAGTTCTTC; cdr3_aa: CASSESGATYNEQFF
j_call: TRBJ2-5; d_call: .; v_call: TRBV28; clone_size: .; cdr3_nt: TGTGCCAGCAGTTCTAGGCGAGAGACCCAGTACTTC; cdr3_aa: CASSSRRETQYF
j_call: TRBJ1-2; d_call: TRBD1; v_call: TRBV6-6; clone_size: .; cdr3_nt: TGTGCCAGCAGTCCGTCGACAGGGGGCGACTATGGCTACACCTTC; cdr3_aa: CASSPSTGGDYGYTF
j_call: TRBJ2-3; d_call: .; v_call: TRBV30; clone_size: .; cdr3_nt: TGTGCCTGGAGTGTAATACTACAGTCCACAGATACGCAGTATTTT; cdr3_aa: CAWSVILQSTDTQYF
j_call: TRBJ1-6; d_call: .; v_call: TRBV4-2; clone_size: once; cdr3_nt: TGTGCCAGCAGCCAAGATGCGGCTCTGACCCTCCACTTT; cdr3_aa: CASSQDAALTLHF
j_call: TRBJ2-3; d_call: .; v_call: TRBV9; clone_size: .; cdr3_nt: TGTGCCAGCAGCGAGACAGAAAACCCTGCTAGCACAGATACGCAGTATTTT; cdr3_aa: CASSETENPASTDTQYF
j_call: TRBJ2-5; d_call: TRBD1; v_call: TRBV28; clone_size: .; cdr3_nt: TGTGCCAGCAGTCCCCCAGGGACAGCGGAGACCCAGTACTTC; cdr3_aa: CASSPPGTAETQYF
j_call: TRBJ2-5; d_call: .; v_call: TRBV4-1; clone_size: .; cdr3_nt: TGCGCCAGCAGCCACCTTAATAGGAGGGGCGGAGAGACCCAGTACTTC; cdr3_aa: CASSHLNRRGGETQYF
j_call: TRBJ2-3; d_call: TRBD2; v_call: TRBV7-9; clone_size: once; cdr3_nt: TGTGCCAGCAGCACACGGATGAGGGGCGGGAGCTCGAGCACAGATACGCAGTATTTT; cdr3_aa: CASSTRMRGGSSSTDTQYF